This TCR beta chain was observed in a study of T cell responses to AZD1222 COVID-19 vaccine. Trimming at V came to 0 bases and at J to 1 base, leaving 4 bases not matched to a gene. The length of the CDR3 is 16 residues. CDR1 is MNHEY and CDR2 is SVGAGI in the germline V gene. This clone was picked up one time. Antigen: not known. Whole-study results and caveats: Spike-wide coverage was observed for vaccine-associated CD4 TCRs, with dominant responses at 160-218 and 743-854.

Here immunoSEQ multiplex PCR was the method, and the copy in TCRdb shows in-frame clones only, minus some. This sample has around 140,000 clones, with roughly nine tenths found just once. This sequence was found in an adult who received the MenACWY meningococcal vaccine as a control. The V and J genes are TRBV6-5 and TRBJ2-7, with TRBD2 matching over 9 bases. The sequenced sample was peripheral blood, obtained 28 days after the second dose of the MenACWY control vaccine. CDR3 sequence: CASSYSATSGSYEQYF. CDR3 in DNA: TGTGCCAGCAGTTACTCCGCGACTAGCGGATCCTACGAGCAGTACTTC.